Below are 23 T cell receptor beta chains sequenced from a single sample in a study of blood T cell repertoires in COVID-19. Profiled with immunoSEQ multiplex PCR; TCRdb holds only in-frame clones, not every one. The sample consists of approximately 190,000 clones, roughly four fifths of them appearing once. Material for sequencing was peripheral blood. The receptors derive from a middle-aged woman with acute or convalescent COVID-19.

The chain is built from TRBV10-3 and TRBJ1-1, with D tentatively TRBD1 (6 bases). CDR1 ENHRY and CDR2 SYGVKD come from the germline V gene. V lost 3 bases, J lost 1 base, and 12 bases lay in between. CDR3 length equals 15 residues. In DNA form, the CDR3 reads TGTGCCATCAGTGACTTAGGGGGGGAGAACACTGAAGCTTTCTTT. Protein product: CAISDLGGENTEAFF.

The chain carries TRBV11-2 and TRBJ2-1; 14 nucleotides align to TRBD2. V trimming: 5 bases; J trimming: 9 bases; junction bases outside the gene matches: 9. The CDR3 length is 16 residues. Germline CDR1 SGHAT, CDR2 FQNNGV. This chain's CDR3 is CASSKGLAGAFGEQFF. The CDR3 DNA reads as TGTGCCAGCAGCAAGGGACTAGCGGGAGCCTTCGGTGAGCAGTTCTTC. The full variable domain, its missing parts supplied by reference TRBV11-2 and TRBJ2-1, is EAGVAQSPRYKIIEKRQSVAFWCNPISGHATLYWYQQILGQGPKLLIQFQNNGVVDDSQLPKDRFSAERLKGVDSTLKIQPAKLEDSAVYLCASSKGLAGAFGEQFFGPGTRLTVL.

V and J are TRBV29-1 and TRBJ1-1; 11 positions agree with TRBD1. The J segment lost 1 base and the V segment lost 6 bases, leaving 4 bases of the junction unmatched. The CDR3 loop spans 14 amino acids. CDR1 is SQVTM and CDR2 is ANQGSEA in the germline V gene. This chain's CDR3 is CSVDRGLSNTEAFF. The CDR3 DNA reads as TGCAGCGTGGACAGGGGGCTTTCGAACACTGAAGCTTTCTTT.

CDR3 nucleotide sequence: TGTGCCAGCAGCTTAGGGTCAGGCAACTCTGGAAACACCATATATTTT. Its translation is CASSLGSGNSGNTIYF. The chain combines TRBV7-8 with TRBJ1-3; D gene uncertain. CDR1 is SGHVS, CDR2 FQNEAQ, per germline. V was shortened by 1 base and J by 0 bases, with 10 bases between the two germline ends. The CDR3 contains 16 residues.

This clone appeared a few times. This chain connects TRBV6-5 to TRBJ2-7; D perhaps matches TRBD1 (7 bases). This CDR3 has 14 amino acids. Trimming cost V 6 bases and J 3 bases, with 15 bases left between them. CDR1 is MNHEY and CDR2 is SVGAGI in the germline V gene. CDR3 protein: CASRRGQPYYEQYF. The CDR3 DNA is TGTGCCAGCAGGCGGGGACAGCCTTACTACGAGCAGTACTTC.

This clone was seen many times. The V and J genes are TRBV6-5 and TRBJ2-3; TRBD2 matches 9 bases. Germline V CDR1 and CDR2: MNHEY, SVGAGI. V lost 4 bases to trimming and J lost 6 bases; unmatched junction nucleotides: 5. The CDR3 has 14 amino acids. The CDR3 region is CASSLRTSADTQYF. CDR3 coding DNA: TGTGCCAGCAGTTTAAGGACTAGCGCGGATACGCAGTATTTT.

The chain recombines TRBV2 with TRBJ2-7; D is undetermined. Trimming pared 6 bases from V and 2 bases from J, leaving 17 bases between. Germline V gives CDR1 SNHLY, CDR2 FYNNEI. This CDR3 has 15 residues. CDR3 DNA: TGTGCCAGCAGCCCGCGAGCAGGCATAACCTACGAGCAGTACTTC. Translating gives CASSPRAGITYEQYF.

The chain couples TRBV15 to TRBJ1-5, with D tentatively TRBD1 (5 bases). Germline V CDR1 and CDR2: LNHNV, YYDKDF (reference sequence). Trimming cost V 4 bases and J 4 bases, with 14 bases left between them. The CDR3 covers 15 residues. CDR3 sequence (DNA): TGTGCCACCAGCACCCGTTTGCAGGGTAATCAGCCCCAGCATTTT. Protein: CATSTRLQGNQPQHF.

The CDR3 loop reads CASSPTGGSSPLHF. The CDR3 DNA sequence: TGTGCCAGTAGTCCGACAGGAGGAAGTTCACCCCTCCACTTT. The chain employs TRBV19 and TRBJ1-6; weak D call: TRBD1 (6 bases). V lost 5 bases, J lost 9 bases, and 14 bases lay in between. The CDR3 has 14 residues. CDR1 is LNHDA and CDR2 is SQIVND in the germline V gene (reference sequence). The complete variable domain, with remaining parts taken from reference TRBV19 and TRBJ1-6, reads DGGITQSPKYLFRKEGQNVTLSCEQNLNHDAMYWYRQDPGQGLRLIYYSQIVNDFQKGDIAEGYSVSREKKESFPLTVTSAQKNPTAFYLCASSPTGGSSPLHFGNGTRLTVT.

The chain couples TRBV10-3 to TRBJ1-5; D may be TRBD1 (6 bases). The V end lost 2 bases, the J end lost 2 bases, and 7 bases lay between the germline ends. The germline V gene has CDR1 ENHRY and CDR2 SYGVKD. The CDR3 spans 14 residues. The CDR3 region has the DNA TGTGCCATCAGTGAGAGGACAGGCAATCAGCCCCAGCATTTT. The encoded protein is CAISERTGNQPQHF.

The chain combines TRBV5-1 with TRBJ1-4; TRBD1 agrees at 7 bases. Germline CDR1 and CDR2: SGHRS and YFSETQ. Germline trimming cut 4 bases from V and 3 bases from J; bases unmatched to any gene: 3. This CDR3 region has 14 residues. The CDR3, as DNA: TGCGCCAGCAGCCCGACAGGGTCTAATGAAAAACTGTTTTTT. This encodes CASSPTGSNEKLFF.

CDR3: CASSLRRMNTEAFF. The CDR3 region has the DNA TGTGCCAGCAGCTTAAGGCGGATGAACACTGAAGCTTTCTTT. The chain uses TRBV7-3 and TRBJ1-1, with D hard to call. The CDR3 spans 14 residues. Between the trimmed V and J ends, which lost 1 base and 0 bases, there was a span of 6 bases. Germline CDR1 is SGHTA and CDR2 is FQGTGA.

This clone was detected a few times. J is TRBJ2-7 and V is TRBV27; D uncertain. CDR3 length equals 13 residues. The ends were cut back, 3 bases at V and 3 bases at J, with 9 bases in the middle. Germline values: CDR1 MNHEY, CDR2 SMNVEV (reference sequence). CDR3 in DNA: TGTGCCAGCAGTTTGACTCGATACTACGAGCAGTACTTC. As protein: CASSLTRYYEQYF.

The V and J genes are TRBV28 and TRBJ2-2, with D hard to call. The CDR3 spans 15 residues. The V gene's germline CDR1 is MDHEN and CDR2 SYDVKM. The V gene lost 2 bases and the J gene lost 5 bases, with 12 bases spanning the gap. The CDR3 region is CASSLGRMETGELFF. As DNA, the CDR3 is TGTGCCAGCAGTTTAGGAAGGATGGAGACCGGGGAGCTGTTTTTT.

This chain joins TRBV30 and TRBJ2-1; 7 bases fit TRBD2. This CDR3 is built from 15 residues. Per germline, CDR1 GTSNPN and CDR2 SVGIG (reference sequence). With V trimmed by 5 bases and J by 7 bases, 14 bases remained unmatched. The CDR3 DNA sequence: TGTGCCTGGGGGGAGGGAGCTGCCAGATCTAATGAGCAGTTCTTC. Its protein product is CAWGEGAARSNEQFF.

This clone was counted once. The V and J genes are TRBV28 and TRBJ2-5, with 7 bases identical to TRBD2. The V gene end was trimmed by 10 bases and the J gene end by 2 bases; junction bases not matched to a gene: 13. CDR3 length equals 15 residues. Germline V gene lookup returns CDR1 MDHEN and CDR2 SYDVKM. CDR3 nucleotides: TGTGCCACCCTAAAGCGGAAGGGAGGGCAAGAGACCCAGTACTTC. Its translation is CATLKRKGGQETQYF. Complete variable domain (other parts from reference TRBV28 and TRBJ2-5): DVKVTQSSRYLVKRTGEKVFLECVQDMDHENMFWYRQDPGLGLRLIYFSYDVKMKEKGDIPEGYSVSREKKERFSLILESASTNQTSMYLCATLKRKGGQETQYFGPGTRLLVL.

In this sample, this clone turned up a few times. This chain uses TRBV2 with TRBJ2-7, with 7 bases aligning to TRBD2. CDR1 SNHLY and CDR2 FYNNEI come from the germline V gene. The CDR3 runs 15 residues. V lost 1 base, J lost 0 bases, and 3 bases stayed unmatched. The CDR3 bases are TGTGCCAGCAGTGAAGTGGAGCGGGACTCCTACGAGCAGTACTTC. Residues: CASSEVERDSYEQYF.

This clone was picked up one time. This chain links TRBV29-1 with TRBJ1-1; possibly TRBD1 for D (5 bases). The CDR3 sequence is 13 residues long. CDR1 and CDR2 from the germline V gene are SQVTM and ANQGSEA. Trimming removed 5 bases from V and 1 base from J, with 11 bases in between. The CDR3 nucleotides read TGCAGCGTTCCAGGGCAGGGGAACACTGAAGCTTTCTTT. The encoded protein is CSVPGQGNTEAFF.

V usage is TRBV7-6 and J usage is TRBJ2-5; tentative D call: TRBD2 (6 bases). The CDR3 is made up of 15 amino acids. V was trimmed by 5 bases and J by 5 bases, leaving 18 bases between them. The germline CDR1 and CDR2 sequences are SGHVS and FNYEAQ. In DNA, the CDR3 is TGTGCCAGCAGCACAATGACTAGTGTGGTGGAGACCCAGTACTTC. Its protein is CASSTMTSVVETQYF.

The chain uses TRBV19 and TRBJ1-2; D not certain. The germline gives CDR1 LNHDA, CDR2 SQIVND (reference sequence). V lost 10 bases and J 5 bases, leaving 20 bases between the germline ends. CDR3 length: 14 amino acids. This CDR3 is CATTPGVQPYGYTF. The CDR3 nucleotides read TGTGCCACCACACCCGGAGTCCAGCCATATGGCTACACCTTC.

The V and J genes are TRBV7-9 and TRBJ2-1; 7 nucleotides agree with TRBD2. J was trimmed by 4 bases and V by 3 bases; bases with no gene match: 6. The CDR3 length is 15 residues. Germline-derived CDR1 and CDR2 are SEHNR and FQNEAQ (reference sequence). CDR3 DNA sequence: TGTGCCAGCAGCTTTGTGGGAGGGGCTTACAATGAGCAGTTCTTC. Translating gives CASSFVGGAYNEQFF.

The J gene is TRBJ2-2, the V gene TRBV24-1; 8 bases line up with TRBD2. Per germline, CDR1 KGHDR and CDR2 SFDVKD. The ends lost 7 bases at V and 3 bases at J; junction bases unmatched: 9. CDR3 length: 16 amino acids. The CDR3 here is CATSGREGPDTGELFF. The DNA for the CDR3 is TGTGCCACCAGCGGACGGGAGGGCCCCGACACCGGGGAGCTGTTTTTT.

The CDR3 DNA sequence: TGTGCCAGTTCCCGGACAGGGCAAGGAAACACCATATATTTT. Translation gives CASSRTGQGNTIYF. The rearrangement uses TRBV19 and TRBJ1-3, with 8 positions matching TRBD1. Germline values: CDR1 LNHDA, CDR2 SQIVND (reference sequence). The CDR3 is 14 amino acids. The J segment lost 4 bases and the V segment lost 8 bases, leaving 7 bases of the junction unmatched.